The rows below give T cell receptor beta chains drawn from one sample of a study of T cell responses to AZD1222 COVID-19 vaccine. Sequencing used immunoSEQ multiplex PCR; TCRdb keeps in-frame clones, though not all of them. The sample yields 120,000 to 150,000 clones, 89% seen once. The input for sequencing was peripheral blood, taken on day 0 of AZD1222 vaccination. The receptors originated from an adult in good health. CDR3s include the opening cysteine and the closing phenylalanine or tryptophan.

J | V | CDR3
TRBJ1-5 | TRBV4-3 | CASSQNYRGRQPQHF
TRBJ1-1 | TRBV12-3/TRBV12-4 | CASSWGEVSEAFF
TRBJ2-2 | TRBV9 | CASCTGSTGELFF
TRBJ2-3 | TRBV6-5 | CASSYRGQGPDTQYF
TRBJ2-7 | TRBV4-2 | CASSHRGGKNSYEQYF
TRBJ1-5 | TRBV25-1 | CASSEGGAGQPQHF
TRBJ2-5 | TRBV28 | CASSFLLNTQETQYF
TRBJ2-1 | TRBV4-3 | CASSQDSSGGGPYNEQFF
TRBJ2-7 | TRBV29-1 | CSVLLGGNYEQYF
TRBJ1-1 | TRBV4-3 | CASSRKTGGTEAFF
TRBJ1-3 | TRBV2 | CASSEALRGAGVRTIYF
TRBJ1-3 | TRBV7-6 | CASSFSLGGPSSGNTIYF
TRBJ1-1 | TRBV12-3/TRBV12-4 | CASSWQGGVEAFF
TRBJ1-6 | TRBV19 | CASRPSGTGGLFDNSPLHF
TRBJ1-1 | TRBV25-1 | CASREYLEAFF
TRBJ1-2 | TRBV5-4 | CASSLGAAGYPATGYTF
TRBJ1-3 | TRBV9 | CASSGLPYSGNTIYF
TRBJ2-5 | TRBV28 | CASSLRGTSDQETQYF
TRBJ1-1 | TRBV6-5 | CASSLGGRNTEAFF
TRBJ1-4 | TRBV4-2 | CASSQNQGPPNEKLFF
TRBJ2-3 | TRBV4-3 | CASSQERTYASTQYF
TRBJ2-5 | TRBV2 | CASRPRDRAQTQYF
TRBJ2-3 | TRBV9 | CASSPGLGFSTDTQYF
TRBJ1-1 | TRBV6-5 | CASSPQMNTEAFF
TRBJ1-3 | TRBV19 | CASSIIGSPSSGNTIYF
TRBJ1-1 | TRBV28 | CASSFGYRRGLNTEAFF
TRBJ1-2 | TRBV5-1 | CASSLDRNYGYTF
TRBJ1-3 | TRBV9 | CASSPRPDSSGNTIYF
TRBJ2-1 | TRBV7-3 | CASSLEPYNEQFF
TRBJ1-1 | TRBV28 | CASSLWNTEAFF
TRBJ1-1 | TRBV7-3 | CASSLAEGTEAFF
TRBJ2-1 | TRBV3-1/TRBV3-2 | CASSQGISGTMKQFF
TRBJ2-2 | TRBV18 | CASSPSQGATLGELFF
TRBJ2-3 | TRBV6-2/TRBV6-3 | CASSNRGDTQYF
TRBJ1-5 | TRBV9 | CASSVGKSNQPQHF
TRBJ1-1 | TRBV6-2/TRBV6-3 | CASSRGGQGGTEAFF
TRBJ1-1 | TRBV28 | CASSFLVTGGADPLKGAFF
TRBJ2-3 | TRBV11-2 | CASSLALFGTDTQYF
TRBJ1-2 | TRBV3-1/TRBV3-2 | CASSQEPTGVGLYYGYTF
TRBJ2-2 | TRBV7-3 | CASSLNGPGRNRNTGELFF